Sequencing of this T cell receptor (beta chain) was carried out in a study of OX40 agonist ivuxolimab in advanced cancers. CDR3 size: 16 residues. Looked up from germline, CDR1 is SGHAT and CDR2 is FQNNGV. After removal of 5 bases from V and 3 bases from J, the junction contained 12 bases not matched to a gene. Using immunoSEQ multiplex PCR, the repertoire was profiled, and TCRdb retains in-frame clones only, with some absent. Of tens of thousands of clones listed, roughly 80% are singletons. The gene calls are TRBV11-2 and TRBJ1-1; 7 bases align to TRBD1. The sequence derives from an adult with an advanced solid tumor such as melanoma, head and neck, liver or kidney cancer. Sample: CD4+ or CD8+ T cells sorted from blood, taken in a trial of the OX40 agonist ivuxolimab. CDR3 sequence reads: CASSVQSRGAYTEAFF. The CDR3 DNA reads as TGTGCCAGCAGCGTCCAGTCCAGGGGGGCGTACACTGAAGCTTTCTTT.